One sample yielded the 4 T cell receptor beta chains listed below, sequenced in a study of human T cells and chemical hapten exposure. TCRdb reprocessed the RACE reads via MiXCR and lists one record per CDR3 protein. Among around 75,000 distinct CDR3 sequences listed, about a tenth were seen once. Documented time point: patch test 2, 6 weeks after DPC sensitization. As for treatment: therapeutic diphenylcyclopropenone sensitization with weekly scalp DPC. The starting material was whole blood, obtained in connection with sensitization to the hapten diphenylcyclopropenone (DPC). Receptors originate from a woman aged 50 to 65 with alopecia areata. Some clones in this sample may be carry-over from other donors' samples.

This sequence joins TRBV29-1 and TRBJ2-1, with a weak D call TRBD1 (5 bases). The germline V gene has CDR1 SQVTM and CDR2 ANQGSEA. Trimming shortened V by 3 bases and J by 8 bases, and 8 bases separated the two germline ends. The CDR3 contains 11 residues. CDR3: CSVDRVDEQFF. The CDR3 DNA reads TGCAGCGTTGACAGGGTGGATGAGCAGTTCTTC.

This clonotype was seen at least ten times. For the CDR3, the DNA is TGTGCCAGCAGCAATACTGTGAACTATGGCTACACCTTC. Protein sequence: CASSNTVNYGYTF. The chain couples TRBV5-4 to TRBJ1-2; D is unresolved. CDR1 and CDR2 from the germline V gene are SGHNT and YYREEE (reference sequence). The V and J ends lost 4 bases and 2 bases respectively, with 9 bases between them. The CDR3 is 13 residues long.

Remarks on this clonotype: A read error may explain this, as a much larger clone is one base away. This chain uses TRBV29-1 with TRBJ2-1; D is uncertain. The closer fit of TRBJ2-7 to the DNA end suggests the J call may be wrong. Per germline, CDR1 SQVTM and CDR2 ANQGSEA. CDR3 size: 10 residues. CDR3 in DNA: TGCAGCGCAAAGAGGAATGAGCAGTACTTC. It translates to CSAKRNEQYF.

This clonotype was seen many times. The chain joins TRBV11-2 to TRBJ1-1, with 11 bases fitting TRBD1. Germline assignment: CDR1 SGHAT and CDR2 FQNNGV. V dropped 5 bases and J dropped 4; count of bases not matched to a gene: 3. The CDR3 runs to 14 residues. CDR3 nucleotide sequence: TGTGCCAGCAGCGCAGGACAGGGGGCCACTGAAGCTTTCTTT. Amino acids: CASSAGQGATEAFF.